Below are 14 T cell receptor beta chains sequenced from a single sample in a study of patients and donors after allogeneic stem cell transplantation. TCRdb reprocessed the RT-PCR reads via MiXCR and lists one record per CDR3 protein. This sample has more than 850,000 distinct CDR3 sequences, with more than 15% found just once. Material: blood, either unsorted or a sorted T cell fraction (not recorded which). These receptor sequences come from a human donor who was either an allogeneic HSCT recipient or a stem cell or donor lymphocyte infusion donor (not recorded which). It is not recorded whose cells these are; they may come from a transplant donor.

In this sample, this clonotype turned up a few times. V usage is TRBV29-1 and J usage is TRBJ2-7; 7 bases are shared with TRBD1. Trimming cost V 6 bases and J 4 bases; bases outside gene matches: 12. Germline V gene sequence: CDR1 SQVTM, CDR2 ANQGSEA. This CDR3 has 14 residues. The CDR3 DNA is TGCAGCGTAAGGGATAGGACAGGCCTATACGAGCAGTACTTC. Encoded protein: CSVRDRTGLYEQYF.

This chain connects TRBV4-1 to TRBJ1-2; D remains ambiguous. Trimming cost V 1 base and J 7 bases, with 16 bases left between them. Per germline, CDR1 MGHRA and CDR2 YSYEKL. CDR3 length equals 15 residues. CDR3 sequence reads: CASSQVYIGRVGYTF. The CDR3 DNA reads TGCGCCAGCAGCCAAGTTTATATAGGACGAGTTGGCTACACCTTC.

The V and J genes are TRBV2 and TRBJ1-4, with D maybe TRBD1 (6 bases). This CDR3 contains 18 residues. V was pared by 6 bases and J by 1 base, with 21 bases between. Germline CDR1 reads SNHLY; CDR2 reads FYNNEI. In DNA form, the CDR3 reads TGTGCCAGCAGCGAGCGGACAGTGCTAGATGTAACTAATGAAAAACTGTTTTTT. Translating it yields CASSERTVLDVTNEKLFF.

In this sample, this clonotype turned up a few times. The chain joins TRBV10-3 to TRBJ2-1; possibly TRBD1 for D (6 bases). CDR1 is ENHRY, CDR2 SYGVKD, per germline. The CDR3 has 16 amino acids. V was trimmed by 0 bases and J by 9 bases, leaving 18 bases between them. CDR3 nucleotides: TGTGCCATCAGTGAGTCGACGCAGGGGTCTAAGGGTGAGCAGTTCTTC. This codes for CAISESTQGSKGEQFF.

The rearrangement joins TRBV6-5 to TRBJ2-1; 11 nucleotides match TRBD2. The length of the CDR3 is 16 residues. The germline V gene encodes CDR1 MNHEY and CDR2 SVGAGI. The ends lost 0 bases at V and 13 bases at J; junction bases unmatched: 11. This CDR3 reads CASSYSLSLAGDAQFF. The CDR3 DNA reads as TGTGCCAGCAGTTACTCCTTATCACTAGCGGGAGACGCCCAGTTCTTC.

V is TRBV7-3 and J is TRBJ2-1; 8 nucleotides align to TRBD2. Germline trimming cut 5 bases from V and 4 bases from J; bases unmatched to any gene: 10. CDR3 length: 16 amino acids. Germline V lookup: CDR1 SGHTA, CDR2 FQGTGA. CDR3 sequence reads: CASSVKPGLDYNEQFF. The CDR3 DNA is TGTGCCAGCAGCGTAAAGCCGGGACTAGATTACAATGAGCAGTTCTTC. The entire variable domain, with the rest obtained from reference TRBV7-3 and TRBJ2-1, is as follows: GAGVSQTPSNKVTEKGKYVELRCDPISGHTALYWYRQSLGQGPEFLIYFQGTGAADDSGLPNDRFFAVRPEGSVSTLKIQRTERGDSAVYLCASSVKPGLDYNEQFFGPGTRLTVL.

This clonotype was detected only a few times. This chain connects TRBV27 to TRBJ2-2; maybe TRBD2 (6 bases). Trimming shortened V by 0 bases and J by 1 base, and 9 bases separated the two germline ends. This CDR3 is built from 16 residues. Germline loops: CDR1 MNHEY, CDR2 SMNVEV (reference sequence). The CDR3 nucleotides are TGTGCCAGCAGTTTATCGTGGGGAGGGAACACCGGGGAGCTGTTTTTT. It is translated as CASSLSWGGNTGELFF.

This clonotype was observed a few times. The V gene is TRBV11-1, the J gene TRBJ1-4; D is unresolved. CDR3 length equals 16 residues. In germline, CDR1 is SGHAT, CDR2 FQDESV (reference sequence). The ends were cut back, 3 bases at V and 0 bases at J, with 11 bases in the middle. CDR3 coding DNA: TGTGCCAGCAGCTTCGGAATAAAGGCAACTAATGAAAAACTGTTTTTT. Translated, it gives CASSFGIKATNEKLFF.

This rearrangement joins TRBV4-2 to TRBJ2-3; D call uncertain. Germline V CDR1 and CDR2: LGHNA, YNFKEQ. Between the trimmed V and J ends, which lost 6 bases and 4 bases, there was a span of 11 bases. The CDR3 covers 13 residues. CDR3 bases: TGTGCCAGCAGTAAAAATTTCGCAGATACGCAGTATTTT. Protein: CASSKNFADTQYF.

The V and J genes are TRBV4-2 and TRBJ2-7, with D possibly being TRBD1 or TRBD2 (5 bases each). Trimming stripped 4 bases from V and 7 bases from J, with 17 bases between. The CDR3 spans 14 residues. The germline gives CDR1 LGHNA, CDR2 YNFKEQ. This CDR3 is CASSPRGLSGEQYF. The CDR3 DNA follows: TGTGCCAGCAGCCCTCGGGGCTTGTCGGGTGAGCAGTACTTC.

The chain has TRBV4-2 and TRBJ2-1; the match to TRBD1 covers 9 bases. After removal of 5 bases from V and 5 bases from J, the junction contained 7 bases not matched to a gene. The CDR3 is 15 residues long. Per the germline V gene, CDR1 is LGHNA and CDR2 is YNFKEQ. DNA for the CDR3: TGTGCCAGCAGCGAAGCCGGGACAGGGAACAATGAGCAGTTCTTC. This translates into CASSEAGTGNNEQFF.

The rearrangement links TRBV7-2 to TRBJ2-3; 8 bases map to TRBD2. The V gene's germline CDR1 is SGHTA and CDR2 FQGNSA. This CDR3 region has 17 residues. J gave up 2 bases and V 2 bases, and 9 bases lay outside the gene matches. The CDR3: CASSLRAGGHHTDTQYF. The CDR3 DNA sequence: TGTGCCAGCAGCTTACGGGCGGGGGGACATCACACAGATACGCAGTATTTT.

This clonotype was counted ten times or more. The J gene is TRBJ1-4, the V gene TRBV12-3 or TRBV12-4; 9 nucleotides match TRBD1. The CDR3 spans 14 residues. V was pared by 7 bases and J by 8 bases, with 8 bases of the junction left unmatched. The CDR3 region has the DNA TGTGCCAGCACCCTGGACAGGGGAGAAGAAAAACTGTTTTTT. This sequence encodes CASTLDRGEEKLFF.

This clonotype was recorded many times. The V and J genes are TRBV13 and TRBJ1-3; perhaps TRBD1 as D (5 bases). Per germline, CDR1 PRHDT and CDR2 FYEKMQ (reference sequence). Trimming cost V 2 bases and J 0 bases, with 11 bases left between them. The CDR3 totals 16 residues. The DNA for the CDR3 is TGTGCCAGCAGCTTACCCGGGGACCTCTCTGGAAACACCATATATTTT. This sequence encodes CASSLPGDLSGNTIYF.